The rows below give T cell receptor beta chains drawn from one sample of a study of T cell responses to AZD1222 COVID-19 vaccine. The assay was immunoSEQ multiplex PCR, and TCRdb's table has in-frame clones only and misses some. The sample lists some 130,000 clones; 93% were seen once. Source: peripheral blood, taken on day 0 of AZD1222 vaccination. Receptors were obtained from an adult in good health. CDR3s include the opening cysteine and the closing phenylalanine or tryptophan. D genes are given only for firm matches. Part of the rows lack a size; the others show once, few, many or a class for expanded clones.

clone_size: -
d_call: -
v_call: TRBV18
j_call: TRBJ2-7
cdr3_nt: TGTGCCAGCTCACCAGGGCAGAGTTCCAACGAGCAGTACTTC
cdr3_aa: CASSPGQSSNEQYF

clone_size: -
d_call: -
v_call: TRBV6-5
j_call: TRBJ1-1
cdr3_nt: TGTGCCAGCAGCGCAGTGGTCAACACTGAAGCTTTCTTT
cdr3_aa: CASSAVVNTEAFF

clone_size: -
d_call: TRBD1
v_call: TRBV6-5
j_call: TRBJ2-1
cdr3_nt: TGTGCCAGCAGTTACGTCTACGGACAGGGAAGGAATGAGCAGTTCTTC
cdr3_aa: CASSYVYGQGRNEQFF

clone_size: -
d_call: -
v_call: TRBV7-6
j_call: TRBJ1-6
cdr3_nt: TGTGCCAGCAGCTTAGGTTGGGGGGGGAATTCACCCCTCCACTTT
cdr3_aa: CASSLGWGGNSPLHF

clone_size: -
d_call: -
v_call: TRBV6-1
j_call: TRBJ2-4
cdr3_nt: TGTGCCAGCAGTGAGCCCGACATGTGGAACATTCAGTACTTC
cdr3_aa: CASSEPDMWNIQYF

clone_size: -
d_call: TRBD1
v_call: TRBV6-1
j_call: TRBJ1-2
cdr3_nt: TGTGCCAGCAGCGAAGGGACAGGGATGCGCTACACCTTC
cdr3_aa: CASSEGTGMRYTF

clone_size: -
d_call: TRBD2
v_call: TRBV3-1/TRBV3-2
j_call: TRBJ2-5
cdr3_nt: TGTGCCAGCAGCCAAGACTGGGGGGGACAAGAGACCCAGTACTTC
cdr3_aa: CASSQDWGGQETQYF

clone_size: -
d_call: -
v_call: TRBV11-2
j_call: TRBJ1-2
cdr3_nt: TGTGCCAGCAGTAATTTAGGGGCTTGGGACTATGGCTACACCTTC
cdr3_aa: CASSNLGAWDYGYTF

clone_size: -
d_call: -
v_call: TRBV28
j_call: TRBJ1-5
cdr3_nt: TGTGCCAGCAGTTTATGGGGGCAGGGAGGAAGGAGGCAGCCCCAGCATTTT
cdr3_aa: CASSLWGQGGRRQPQHF

clone_size: -
d_call: -
v_call: TRBV7-8
j_call: TRBJ1-6
cdr3_nt: TGTGCCAGCAGCGAGGCCCGGGAAAGTGCACCCCTCCACTTT
cdr3_aa: CASSEARESAPLHF

clone_size: -
d_call: -
v_call: TRBV6-5
j_call: TRBJ2-7
cdr3_nt: TGTGCCAGCGGGGGTTTTCGGTACGAGCAGTACTTC
cdr3_aa: CASGGFRYEQYF

clone_size: -
d_call: TRBD2
v_call: TRBV6-4
j_call: TRBJ2-1
cdr3_nt: TGTGCCAGCAGTGGACTAGCGGGGGGGAATGAGCAGTTCTTC
cdr3_aa: CASSGLAGGNEQFF

clone_size: -
d_call: TRBD1
v_call: TRBV3-1/TRBV3-2
j_call: TRBJ1-4
cdr3_nt: TGTGCCAGCAGCCCCGGGACAGGGAATGAAAAACTGTTTTTT
cdr3_aa: CASSPGTGNEKLFF

clone_size: -
d_call: TRBD1
v_call: TRBV18
j_call: TRBJ2-1
cdr3_nt: TGTGCCAGCTCACGCCCGGGACAGGGGTACAATGAGCAGTTCTTC
cdr3_aa: CASSRPGQGYNEQFF

clone_size: -
d_call: -
v_call: TRBV20-1
j_call: TRBJ2-1
cdr3_nt: TGCAGTGCTAGGCGCGACAATGAGCAGTTCTTC
cdr3_aa: CSARRDNEQFF

clone_size: -
d_call: -
v_call: TRBV19
j_call: TRBJ2-1
cdr3_nt: TGTGCCAGTAGTATAAGGGATTCCCACAATGAGCAGTTCTTC
cdr3_aa: CASSIRDSHNEQFF

clone_size: -
d_call: -
v_call: TRBV10-3
j_call: TRBJ2-1
cdr3_nt: TGTGCCATCAGTGACCCAGCCCTCGGAACCTACAATGAGCAGTTCTTC
cdr3_aa: CAISDPALGTYNEQFF

clone_size: -
d_call: -
v_call: TRBV7-2
j_call: TRBJ1-2
cdr3_nt: TGTGCCAGCAGCACCGACACATACTATGGCTACACCTTC
cdr3_aa: CASSTDTYYGYTF

clone_size: -
d_call: TRBD2
v_call: TRBV6-5
j_call: TRBJ2-3
cdr3_nt: TGTGCCACCTTTAGCGGGGGGGGCGATACGCAGTATTTT
cdr3_aa: CATFSGGGDTQYF

clone_size: -
d_call: TRBD1
v_call: TRBV2
j_call: TRBJ1-6
cdr3_nt: TGTGCCAGCAGTGCCGGGACAGGGTATTCACCCCTCCACTTT
cdr3_aa: CASSAGTGYSPLHF

clone_size: -
d_call: -
v_call: TRBV7-2
j_call: TRBJ1-2
cdr3_nt: TGTGCCAGCAGCTTGACAGTTTCCCGGCTTGGCTACACCTTC
cdr3_aa: CASSLTVSRLGYTF

clone_size: -
d_call: TRBD1
v_call: TRBV27
j_call: TRBJ1-4
cdr3_nt: TGTGCCAGCAGTTTATTCGGGGAGACTTACAGGGGGAGGGGAAGCGAAAAACTGTTTTTT
cdr3_aa: CASSLFGETYRGRGSEKLFF

clone_size: once
d_call: -
v_call: TRBV18
j_call: TRBJ1-1
cdr3_nt: TGTGCCAGCTCACCACGGGGAGCCGAGGTCGGAGCTTTCTTT
cdr3_aa: CASSPRGAEVGAFF

clone_size: -
d_call: -
v_call: TRBV6-5
j_call: TRBJ2-7
cdr3_nt: TGTGCCAGCAGAGGACAGTTTCCCTACGAGCAGTACTTC
cdr3_aa: CASRGQFPYEQYF

clone_size: -
d_call: -
v_call: TRBV7-9
j_call: TRBJ1-5
cdr3_nt: TGTGCCAGCAGCTTAGAGGGGGGTCAGCCCCAGCATTTT
cdr3_aa: CASSLEGGQPQHF

clone_size: -
d_call: -
v_call: TRBV10-3
j_call: TRBJ2-3
cdr3_nt: TGTGCCACCCTCGCACCGGGCGGCACAGATACGCAGTATTTT
cdr3_aa: CATLAPGGTDTQYF

clone_size: -
d_call: TRBD1
v_call: TRBV5-1
j_call: TRBJ1-4
cdr3_nt: TGCGCCAGCAGCCCCTCTTCCGGGACAGTAAATGAAAAACTGTTTTTT
cdr3_aa: CASSPSSGTVNEKLFF

clone_size: -
d_call: TRBD2
v_call: TRBV10-3
j_call: TRBJ2-1
cdr3_nt: TGTGCCACCGAACCAACTAGCGGGGGCAACTACAATGAGCAGTTCTTC
cdr3_aa: CATEPTSGGNYNEQFF

clone_size: -
d_call: -
v_call: TRBV19
j_call: TRBJ1-5
cdr3_nt: TGTGCCAGTAGGTACAGGGACAATCAGCCCCAGCATTTT
cdr3_aa: CASRYRDNQPQHF

clone_size: -
d_call: -
v_call: TRBV6-5
j_call: TRBJ1-5
cdr3_nt: TGTGCCAGCAGTTACACCGGACAGTCCAATCAGCCCCAGCATTTT
cdr3_aa: CASSYTGQSNQPQHF

clone_size: -
d_call: -
v_call: TRBV18
j_call: TRBJ2-1
cdr3_nt: TGTGCCAGCTCACACAAATACAATGAGCAGTTCTTC
cdr3_aa: CASSHKYNEQFF

clone_size: -
d_call: -
v_call: TRBV27
j_call: TRBJ1-1
cdr3_nt: TGTGCCAGCAGTTTCAAAGTGAACACTGAAGCTTTCTTT
cdr3_aa: CASSFKVNTEAFF

clone_size: -
d_call: -
v_call: TRBV10-3
j_call: TRBJ1-4
cdr3_nt: TGTGCCATCAGTGAGTCGTCGGACACTGAAAAACTGTTTTTT
cdr3_aa: CAISESSDTEKLFF

clone_size: -
d_call: -
v_call: TRBV4-1
j_call: TRBJ1-2
cdr3_nt: TGCGCCAGCAGCCTGCAGGCCTCGGGGAGCTATGGCTACACCTTC
cdr3_aa: CASSLQASGSYGYTF

clone_size: -
d_call: TRBD1
v_call: TRBV11-3
j_call: TRBJ2-3
cdr3_nt: TGTGCCAGCAGCGTCCGGACAGGGGGCCGCACAGATACGCAGTATTTT
cdr3_aa: CASSVRTGGRTDTQYF

clone_size: -
d_call: TRBD1
v_call: TRBV2
j_call: TRBJ1-1
cdr3_nt: TGTGCCAGCAGTCGGGATTCCCCGGGACAGTTAACTTTCTTT
cdr3_aa: CASSRDSPGQLTFF

clone_size: -
d_call: TRBD2
v_call: TRBV5-5
j_call: TRBJ2-5
cdr3_nt: TGTGCCAGCAATCTCCTCCCGGGGGGCCAAGAGACCCAGTACTTC
cdr3_aa: CASNLLPGGQETQYF

clone_size: few
d_call: TRBD2
v_call: TRBV4-2
j_call: TRBJ2-2
cdr3_nt: TGTGCCAGCAGCCAGACTAGCGGGGGGGCCGGGGAGCTGTTTTTT
cdr3_aa: CASSQTSGGAGELFF

clone_size: once
d_call: TRBD1
v_call: TRBV19
j_call: TRBJ1-2
cdr3_nt: TGTGCCAGTAGTCCCCGGGACAGATATAACTATGGCTACACCTTC
cdr3_aa: CASSPRDRYNYGYTF

clone_size: -
d_call: -
v_call: TRBV27
j_call: TRBJ1-1
cdr3_nt: TGTGCCAGTACATCGACGGGGATGAACACTGAAGCTTTCTTT
cdr3_aa: CASTSTGMNTEAFF

clone_size: -
d_call: -
v_call: TRBV5-1
j_call: TRBJ2-6
cdr3_nt: TGCGCCAGCAGCGTTATAGCTCCACACTCTGGGGCCAACGTCCTGACTTTC
cdr3_aa: CASSVIAPHSGANVLTF

clone_size: -
d_call: -
v_call: TRBV2
j_call: TRBJ2-7
cdr3_nt: TGTGCCAGCAGTCCGACAGGAACCTCCTACGAGCAGTACTTC
cdr3_aa: CASSPTGTSYEQYF

clone_size: -
d_call: TRBD1
v_call: TRBV5-1
j_call: TRBJ1-1
cdr3_nt: TGCGCCAGCAGCCCGGACAGGGCCCTTTTTGAAGCTTTCTTT
cdr3_aa: CASSPDRALFEAFF

clone_size: -
d_call: -
v_call: TRBV6-5
j_call: TRBJ2-5
cdr3_nt: TGTGCCAGCAGCTTGGGACTCCAAGAGACCCAGTACTTC
cdr3_aa: CASSLGLQETQYF

clone_size: -
d_call: -
v_call: TRBV9
j_call: TRBJ1-1
cdr3_nt: TGTGCCAGCAGCGCGTGGGGGGCGGGACAAGCTTTCTTT
cdr3_aa: CASSAWGAGQAFF

clone_size: few
d_call: -
v_call: TRBV5-1
j_call: TRBJ1-2
cdr3_nt: TGCGCCAGCAGCTCAGCGGACTATGGCTACACCTTC
cdr3_aa: CASSSADYGYTF

clone_size: -
d_call: -
v_call: TRBV15
j_call: TRBJ1-1
cdr3_nt: TGTGCCACCAGCAGAGTTAAGACAGCAACTGAAGCTTTCTTT
cdr3_aa: CATSRVKTATEAFF

clone_size: -
d_call: -
v_call: TRBV18
j_call: TRBJ1-1
cdr3_nt: TGTGCCAGCTCACGCAATGGGGGGAACACTGAAGCTTTCTTT
cdr3_aa: CASSRNGGNTEAFF

clone_size: -
d_call: TRBD1
v_call: TRBV2
j_call: TRBJ1-1
cdr3_nt: TGTGCCAGTTCTTTGTATACAGGGGGCACTGAAGCTTTCTTT
cdr3_aa: CASSLYTGGTEAFF

clone_size: -
d_call: -
v_call: TRBV12-3/TRBV12-4
j_call: TRBJ2-3
cdr3_nt: TGTGCCAGCAGTTTCGCAACAGATACGCAGTATTTT
cdr3_aa: CASSFATDTQYF

clone_size: -
d_call: -
v_call: TRBV4-1
j_call: TRBJ1-5
cdr3_nt: TGCGCCAGCAGCCAAGAACAGCCTATGCGGAGCAATCAGCCCCAGCATTTT
cdr3_aa: CASSQEQPMRSNQPQHF

clone_size: -
d_call: -
v_call: TRBV3-1/TRBV3-2
j_call: TRBJ1-1
cdr3_nt: TGTGCCAGCAGCCAAGACGCAGGGCCCACTGAAGCTTTCTTT
cdr3_aa: CASSQDAGPTEAFF

clone_size: -
d_call: TRBD1
v_call: TRBV5-1
j_call: TRBJ1-1
cdr3_nt: TGCGCCAGCAGAAAGACAGGGGGAAGGGATACTGAAGCTTTCTTT
cdr3_aa: CASRKTGGRDTEAFF

clone_size: -
d_call: TRBD1
v_call: TRBV4-1
j_call: TRBJ1-2
cdr3_nt: TGCGCCAGCAGCCAAGGGACAGGGGGCTATGGCTACACCTTC
cdr3_aa: CASSQGTGGYGYTF

clone_size: -
d_call: TRBD1
v_call: TRBV4-1
j_call: TRBJ1-1
cdr3_nt: TGCGCCAGCAGCCAAGGACAGGGACCAAAGAACACTGAAGCTTTCTTT
cdr3_aa: CASSQGQGPKNTEAFF

clone_size: once
d_call: -
v_call: TRBV6-2/TRBV6-3
j_call: TRBJ1-1
cdr3_nt: TGTGCCAGCAGCCTCCTCGACATGTTGACAACGAACACTGAAGCTTTCTTT
cdr3_aa: CASSLLDMLTTNTEAFF

clone_size: -
d_call: -
v_call: TRBV2
j_call: TRBJ2-2
cdr3_nt: TGTGCCAGCAGTGAGCAGGGGAGCACCGGGGAGCTGTTTTTT
cdr3_aa: CASSEQGSTGELFF